This T cell receptor beta chain was captured by sequencing in a study of blood T cell repertoires in COVID-19. For the study at large: Researchers got acute and convalescent COVID-19 samples from the United States, Italy and Spain.

Original data processing: Amplifying reference gene primers gave estimates of nucleated cell counts. Profiling relied on immunoSEQ multiplex PCR, and the TCRdb table lists in-frame clones only, not all of them. V and J calls and clone size are those listed in that table; D and trimming were worked out from the DNA. The sample shows about 150,000 clones, about 87% of them seen only once. This CDR3 has 15 residues. After removal of 1 base from V and 4 bases from J, the junction contained 2 bases not matched to a gene. Germline V gene sequence: CDR1 SGHVS, CDR2 FQNEAQ. The V and J genes are TRBV7-8 and TRBJ2-3; 10 bases are a match to TRBD2. The sequence derives from a man aged 50-60 years with active COVID-19. The sequencing sample was made of peripheral blood. The CDR3 loop reads CASSLERGGSDTQYF. The CDR3 nucleotides are TGTGCCAGCAGCTTAGAGCGGGGGGGGTCAGATACGCAGTATTTT. The variable domain in full, completed from reference TRBV7-8 and TRBJ2-3, reads GAGVSQSPRYKVAKRGQDVALRCDPISGHVSLFWYQQALGQGPEFLTYFQNEAQLDKSGLPSDRFFAERPEGSVSTLKIQRTQQEDSAVYLCASSLERGGSDTQYFGPGTRLTVL.